Listed below are T cell receptor beta chains from one sample, sequenced in a study of untreated major depressive disorder. Using immunoSEQ multiplex PCR, the repertoire was profiled, and TCRdb retains in-frame clones only, with some absent. The repertoire holds just over 20,000 clones, with around 87% as singletons. The sample consisted of CD4+ T cells from PBMCs. Source of these receptors: a woman aged 30 to 39 in good health. CDR3s include the opening cysteine and the closing phenylalanine or tryptophan. The D gene is left open where the match is weak. Only part of the rows carry a size: once, few, many, or a class if the clone is expanded.

V gene	J gene	D gene	clone size	CDR3 protein	CDR3 DNA
TRBV21-1	TRBJ2-7	NA	once	CASSKDEDEQYF	TGTGCCAGCAGCAAAGATGAGGACGAGCAGTACTTC
TRBV7-6	TRBJ2-3	NA	few	CASSSSVDTQYF	TGTGCCAGCAGCTCCTCGGTAGATACGCAGTATTTT
TRBV6-5	TRBJ2-5	NA	NA	CASSYSIGGQETQYF	TGTGCCAGCAGTTACTCTATTGGCGGTCAAGAGACCCAGTACTTC
TRBV27	TRBJ2-5	NA	NA	CASSVIQGGQTQYF	TGTGCCAGCAGTGTAATTCAGGGTGGTCAAACCCAGTACTTC
TRBV19	TRBJ1-1	TRBD1	NA	CASIPTGGDTEAFF	TGTGCCAGTATTCCAACAGGGGGAGACACTGAAGCTTTCTTT
TRBV7-6	TRBJ2-1	TRBD2	once	CASSSRRLARLYNEQFF	TGTGCCAGCAGCTCGAGAAGACTAGCGAGATTATACAATGAGCAGTTCTTC
TRBV27	TRBJ1-5	NA	NA	CASSLIGGPSNQPQHF	TGTGCCAGCAGTTTGATAGGCGGCCCCAGCAATCAGCCCCAGCATTTT
TRBV21-1	TRBJ2-1	NA	NA	CASSIWGGRVNRAGYNEQFF	TGTGCCAGCAGCATTTGGGGAGGTAGGGTAAATAGGGCAGGTTACAATGAGCAGTTCTTC
TRBV11-3	TRBJ2-7	TRBD1	NA	CASSLGQGFDEQYF	TGTGCCAGCAGCCTGGGACAGGGGTTCGACGAGCAGTACTTC
TRBV11-2	TRBJ2-3	TRBD2	NA	CASSLGGGQATQYF	TGTGCCAGCAGCTTAGGCGGGGGTCAGGCTACGCAGTATTTT
TRBV2	TRBJ1-5	NA	NA	CASGDTYQPQHF	TGTGCCAGCGGGGACACATATCAGCCCCAGCATTTT
TRBV11-3	TRBJ2-5	NA	NA	CASSLVGGETQYF	TGTGCCAGCAGCTTAGTGGGCGGAGAGACCCAGTACTTC
TRBV28	TRBJ1-5	NA	NA	CASSVLGGLSNQPQHF	TGTGCCAGCAGCGTACTTGGGGGGCTTAGCAATCAGCCCCAGCATTTT
TRBV13	TRBJ1-2	TRBD1	NA	CASSRQGAVYGYTF	TGTGCCAGCAGCCGACAGGGGGCAGTGTATGGCTACACCTTC
TRBV18	TRBJ1-3	NA	NA	CASSQGPPQSVSGNTIYF	TGTGCCAGCTCACAGGGCCCCCCCCAGTCCGTCTCTGGAAACACCATATATTTT
TRBV4-1	TRBJ2-7	NA	NA	CASSLTPDISYEQYF	TGCGCCAGCAGCCTAACCCCGGACATCTCCTACGAGCAGTACTTC
TRBV6-1	TRBJ2-1	TRBD1	NA	CAARTGGYNEQFF	TGTGCCGCCCGGACAGGGGGTTACAATGAGCAGTTCTTC
TRBV5-1	TRBJ1-2	TRBD1	once	CASTPGGLGTFASANYGYTF	TGCGCCAGCACCCCAGGGGGTCTTGGGACCTTCGCTTCAGCTAACTATGGCTACACCTTC
TRBV5-1	TRBJ2-5	TRBD2	NA	CASSWTGRVGETQYF	TGCGCCAGCAGCTGGACGGGGAGGGTCGGGGAGACCCAGTACTTC
TRBV7-9	TRBJ1-6	NA	NA	CASSLVGGSASPLHF	TGTGCCAGCAGCTTAGTGGGGGGCTCGGCTTCACCCCTCCACTTT
TRBV5-6	TRBJ2-7	NA	NA	CASSLLGTSYEQYF	TGTGCCAGCAGCTTGTTAGGTACCTCCTACGAGCAGTACTTC
TRBV30	TRBJ1-2	NA	NA	CAWSFSRAYGYTF	TGTGCCTGGAGTTTCTCCCGGGCTTATGGCTACACCTTC
TRBV7-2	TRBJ1-1	NA	NA	CASSSQVVAFF	TGTGCCAGCAGCTCGCAGGTTGTTGCTTTCTTT
TRBV4-1	TRBJ1-5	NA	NA	CASSQQQDTNQPQHF	TGCGCCAGCAGCCAACAGCAGGATACCAATCAGCCCCAGCATTTT
TRBV11-2	TRBJ1-6	TRBD1	NA	CASSLGTGRGNSPLHF	TGTGCCAGCAGCCTTGGGACAGGGAGGGGGAATTCACCCCTCCACTTT
TRBV2	TRBJ2-5	TRBD1	NA	CASGTGGETQYF	TGTGCCAGCGGGACAGGTGGAGAGACCCAGTACTTC
TRBV5-4	TRBJ2-2	NA	NA	CASSLEANTGELFF	TGTGCCAGCAGCTTGGAGGCTAACACCGGGGAGCTGTTTTTT
TRBV25-1	TRBJ2-3	TRBD2	NA	CASSDPTRGGSDTQYF	TGTGCCAGCAGTGACCCCACGCGGGGGGGTTCGGATACGCAGTATTTT
TRBV5-1	TRBJ1-5	NA	NA	CASSLTPSNQPQHF	TGCGCCAGCAGCTTGACTCCTAGCAATCAGCCCCAGCATTTT
TRBV27	TRBJ1-4	NA	NA	CASSLSRGRDEKLFF	TGTGCCAGCAGTTTATCGAGGGGGAGGGATGAAAAACTGTTTTTT
TRBV2	TRBJ2-3	TRBD1	NA	CASSALTGGADTQYF	TGTGCCAGCAGTGCCCTGACAGGGGGGGCAGATACGCAGTATTTT
TRBV30	TRBJ2-7	NA	NA	CAWSERRDMEQYF	TGTGCCTGGAGTGAACGCCGGGACATGGAGCAGTACTTC
TRBV10-2	TRBJ2-7	TRBD1	once	CASREQGPGEQYF	TGCGCCAGCAGGGAACAGGGGCCGGGCGAGCAGTACTTC
TRBV6-6	TRBJ2-7	NA	NA	CASLGGFYEQYF	TGTGCCTCCTTAGGGGGGTTCTACGAGCAGTACTTC
TRBV5-1	TRBJ2-3	NA	NA	CASSLFGEDTQYF	TGCGCCAGCAGCTTGTTCGGGGAAGATACGCAGTATTTT
TRBV19	TRBJ2-5	NA	NA	CASSIVAAEETQYF	TGTGCCAGTAGTATAGTCGCGGCAGAAGAGACCCAGTACTTC
TRBV5-1	TRBJ1-1	NA	NA	CASASSIPGTEAFF	TGCGCCAGCGCTTCTTCCATTCCCGGCACTGAAGCTTTCTTT
TRBV6-1	TRBJ1-1	NA	NA	CASTRNTEAFF	TGTGCCAGCACCAGGAACACTGAAGCTTTCTTT
TRBV18	TRBJ1-1	TRBD1	NA	CASSPQWGQGSEAFF	TGTGCCAGCTCACCGCAATGGGGACAGGGCAGTGAAGCTTTCTTT
TRBV4-3	TRBJ2-1	NA	NA	CASSQEQGYYNEQFF	TGCGCCAGCAGCCAAGAACAGGGTTACTACAATGAGCAGTTCTTC
TRBV10-3	TRBJ1-2	NA	NA	CAIMRGSGGNYGYTF	TGTGCCATCATGAGGGGTTCGGGGGGCAACTATGGCTACACCTTC
TRBV27	TRBJ2-1	NA	few	CASSSLAGVSISYNEQFF	TGTGCCAGCAGTTCGCTGGCCGGTGTTTCAATCTCCTACAATGAGCAGTTCTTC
TRBV27	TRBJ2-5	NA	NA	CASSLSKGKGQETQYF	TGTGCCAGCAGTTTATCGAAGGGGAAGGGGCAAGAGACCCAGTACTTC
TRBV6-6	TRBJ2-7	TRBD2	once	CASEREAAAYEQYF	TGTGCCAGCGAGCGGGAAGCGGCGGCCTACGAGCAGTACTTC
TRBV5-1	TRBJ2-3	NA	once	CASSRDSGSADTQYF	TGCGCCAGCAGCAGGGACTCCGGATCTGCCGATACGCAGTATTTT
TRBV14	TRBJ2-5	TRBD1	NA	CASSRRDSPKETQYF	TGTGCCAGCAGCCGACGGGACAGTCCAAAAGAGACCCAGTACTTC
TRBV4-3	TRBJ1-1	NA	once	CASSQEGWGTEAFF	TGCGCCAGCAGCCAAGAAGGGTGGGGGACTGAAGCTTTCTTT